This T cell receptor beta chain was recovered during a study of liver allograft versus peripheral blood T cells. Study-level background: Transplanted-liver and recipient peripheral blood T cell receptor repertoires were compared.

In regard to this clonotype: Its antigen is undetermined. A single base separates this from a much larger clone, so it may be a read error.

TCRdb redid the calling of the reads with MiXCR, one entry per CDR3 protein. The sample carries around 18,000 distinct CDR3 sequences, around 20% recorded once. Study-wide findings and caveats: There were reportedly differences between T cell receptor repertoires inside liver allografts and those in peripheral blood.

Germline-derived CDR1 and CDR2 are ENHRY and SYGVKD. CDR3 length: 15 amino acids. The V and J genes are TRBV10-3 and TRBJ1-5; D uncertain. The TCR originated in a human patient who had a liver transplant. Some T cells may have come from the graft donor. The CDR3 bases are TGTGCCATCGGTGAGGGTGTGGTCAGCAATCAGCCCCAGCATTTT. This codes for CAIGEGVVSNQPQHF.